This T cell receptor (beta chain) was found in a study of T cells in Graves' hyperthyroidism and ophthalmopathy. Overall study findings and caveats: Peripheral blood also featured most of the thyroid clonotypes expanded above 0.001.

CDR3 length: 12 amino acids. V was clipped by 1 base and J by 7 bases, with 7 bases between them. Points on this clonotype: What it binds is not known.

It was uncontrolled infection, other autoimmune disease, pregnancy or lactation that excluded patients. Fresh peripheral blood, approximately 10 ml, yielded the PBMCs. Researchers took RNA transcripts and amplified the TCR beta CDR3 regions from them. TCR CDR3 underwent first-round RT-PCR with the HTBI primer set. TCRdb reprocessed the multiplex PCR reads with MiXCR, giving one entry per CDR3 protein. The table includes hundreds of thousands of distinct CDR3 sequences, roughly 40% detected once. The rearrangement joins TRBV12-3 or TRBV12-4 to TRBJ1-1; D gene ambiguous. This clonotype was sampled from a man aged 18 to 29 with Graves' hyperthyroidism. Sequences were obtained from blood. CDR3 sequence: CASSLGRVEAFF. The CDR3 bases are TGTGCCAGCAGTTTAGGGAGGGTTGAAGCTTTCTTT.